The clone carrying this T cell receptor beta chain has more than one count but fewer than ten. Its antigen remains unknown. CDR3 size: 14 residues. Germline assignment: CDR1 MNHNY and CDR2 SVGAGI (reference sequence). The junction had 4 bases not matched to a gene; V was cut back by 2 bases and J by 4 bases. The data originate from a study of beta chain features in type 1 diabetes. A sort by CD45RO/CCR7/CD25/CD127/CD95/CD27 yielded CD4+ naive, central memory, regulatory and stem cell-like memory cells. Study observations and caveats: Shortening of TCRB CDR3s, moderate but significant, appeared in all four CD4+ subsets of Type 1 diabetes patients.

Since all of the isolated RNA was reverse transcribed, expressed TCRB transcripts were what got sequenced. Generated by immunoSEQ multiplex PCR, the TCRdb table keeps only in-frame clones and is missing some. The sample includes about 190,000 clones, 6% to 9% of them seen just once. The sequence was obtained from a young man with type 1 diabetes. The source material was central memory CD4+ T cells from blood. J is TRBJ2-5 and V is TRBV6-6; the match to TRBD2 covers 7 bases. The CDR3 sequence is CASSYPRGRETQYF. CDR3 nucleotide sequence: TGTGCCAGCAGTTACCCGCGGGGGAGAGAGACCCAGTACTTC.